Below are 32 T cell receptor beta chains sequenced from a single sample in a study of blood T cell repertoires in COVID-19. Profiled with immunoSEQ multiplex PCR; TCRdb holds only in-frame clones, not every one. This sample has 280,000 or so clones, with 85% found just once. Sequencing was performed on peripheral blood. These receptors were collected from a human donor in a cohort sampled during active COVID-19.

This clone was observed once. The chain recombines TRBV5-6 with TRBJ2-1, with TRBD2 as a possible D gene (6 bases). V was cut by 6 bases and J by 5 bases, with 18 bases left in between. Germline-derived CDR1 and CDR2 are SGHDT and YYEEEE. This CDR3 has 15 amino acids. CDR3 amino acids: CASTVLGDLDNEQFF. DNA for the CDR3: TGTGCCAGCACCGTGCTCGGGGACTTAGACAATGAGCAGTTCTTC.

The J gene is TRBJ1-3, the V gene TRBV7-9, with a possible D match to TRBD1 (6 bases). In germline, CDR1 is SEHNR, CDR2 FQNEAQ (reference sequence). The CDR3 contains 14 residues. Trimming removed 6 bases from V and 0 bases from J, with 9 bases in between. In nucleotides, the CDR3 is TGTGCCAGCAGGACAGGCGTCTCTGGAAACACCATATATTTT. Protein product: CASRTGVSGNTIYF.

The rearrangement joins TRBV2 to TRBJ1-4; 10 positions match TRBD1. The CDR3 totals 12 residues. After removal of 8 bases from V and 11 bases from J, the junction contained 5 bases not matched to a gene. From germline, CDR1 is SNHLY and CDR2 FYNNEI. This chain's CDR3 is CASRDRGRKLFF. The CDR3 nucleotides are TGTGCCAGCCGAGACAGGGGGCGGAAACTGTTTTTT.

The chain recombines TRBV10-3 with TRBJ2-2; 10 bases are a match to TRBD1. The V segment lost 1 base and the J segment 5 bases; nucleotides outside the gene matches: 7. Germline V gives CDR1 ENHRY, CDR2 SYGVKD. The CDR3 consists of 17 residues. This CDR3 is CAISELAGTGETGELFF. The CDR3 DNA sequence: TGTGCCATCAGTGAGTTGGCCGGGACAGGGGAGACCGGGGAGCTGTTTTTT.

The V and J genes are TRBV29-1 and TRBJ2-1; 7 bases fit TRBD1. The CDR3 runs 14 residues. Trimming took 4 bases from V and 3 from J; bases not matched to a gene: 6. Germline CDR1 reads SQVTM; CDR2 reads ANQGSEA. The CDR3 loop is CSVGGDSHYNEQFF. CDR3 DNA sequence: TGCAGCGTTGGTGGGGACAGTCACTACAATGAGCAGTTCTTC.

This clone was seen a few times. The CDR3: CAISESTLGLADNEQFF. The CDR3 nucleotides are TGTGCCATCAGTGAGTCGACTCTAGGACTAGCGGACAATGAGCAGTTCTTC. The chain has TRBV10-3 and TRBJ2-1; 10 bases are shared with TRBD2. CDR1 and CDR2 from the germline V gene are ENHRY and SYGVKD. The CDR3 is 17 residues long. V was pared by 0 bases and J by 5 bases, with 7 bases of the junction left unmatched.

This clone was counted only a few times. The V call is TRBV19, the J call TRBJ2-3; TRBD2 aligns across 10 bases. J gave up 3 bases and V 6 bases, and 9 bases lay outside the gene matches. Looked up from germline, CDR1 is LNHDA and CDR2 is SQIVND (reference sequence). The CDR3 totals 16 residues. CDR3 residues: CASSSLAGGKTDTQYF. DNA for the CDR3: TGTGCCAGTAGCTCGTTAGCGGGAGGAAAAACAGATACGCAGTATTTT. Complete variable domain (other parts from reference TRBV19 and TRBJ2-3): DGGITQSPKYLFRKEGQNVTLSCEQNLNHDAMYWYRQDPGQGLRLIYYSQIVNDFQKGDIAEGYSVSREKKESFPLTVTSAQKNPTAFYLCASSSLAGGKTDTQYFGPGTRLTVL.

The DNA of the CDR3 is TGTGCCAGCAGCACACAGGGGGGCACTGAAGCTTTCTTT. This sequence encodes CASSTQGGTEAFF. The V call is TRBV7-2, the J call TRBJ1-1; 8 bases align to TRBD1. V lost 5 bases, J lost 4 bases, and 3 bases stayed unmatched. Germline V CDR1 and CDR2: SGHTA, FQGNSA. CDR3 length: 13 amino acids. Together with reference TRBV7-2 and TRBJ1-1, the CDR3 gives the full variable domain: GAGVSQSPSNKVTEKGKDVELRCDPISGHTALYWYRQSLGQGLEFLIYFQGNSAPDKSGLPSDRFSAERTGGSVSTLTIQRTQQEDSAVYLCASSTQGGTEAFFGQGTRLTVV.

The chain employs TRBV6-5 and TRBJ1-1, with D perhaps matching TRBD1 (5 bases). V lost 6 bases, J lost 3 bases, and 14 bases lay in between. The CDR3 spans 14 residues. Germline CDR1 and CDR2: MNHEY and SVGAGI. CDR3 in amino acids: CASSRPTDHTEAFF. Written as DNA, the CDR3 is TGTGCCAGCAGCCGCCCGACAGACCACACTGAAGCTTTCTTT.

V and J are TRBV5-6 and TRBJ2-2; possibly TRBD1 for D (5 bases). Germline CDR1 SGHDT, CDR2 YYEEEE. V dropped 0 bases and J dropped 1 base, with 10 bases sitting between them. This CDR3 is built from 16 residues. CDR3 sequence reads: CASSLAGIVNTGELFF. The CDR3 DNA follows: TGTGCCAGCAGCTTGGCAGGGATCGTGAACACCGGGGAGCTGTTTTTT.

The V gene is TRBV19, the J gene TRBJ2-2; 10 nucleotides match TRBD2. V lost 4 bases to trimming and J lost 2 bases; unmatched junction nucleotides: 4. This CDR3 is built from 16 residues. Germline V gives CDR1 LNHDA, CDR2 SQIVND (reference sequence). The CDR3 coding sequence is TGTGCCAGTAGTAGATCTAGCGGGGGTAACACCGGGGAGCTGTTTTTT. It encodes CASSRSSGGNTGELFF. Variable domain in full (rest from reference TRBV19 and TRBJ2-2): DGGITQSPKYLFRKEGQNVTLSCEQNLNHDAMYWYRQDPGQGLRLIYYSQIVNDFQKGDIAEGYSVSREKKESFPLTVTSAQKNPTAFYLCASSRSSGGNTGELFFGEGSRLTVL.

The chain uses TRBV28 and TRBJ2-7, with D possibly being TRBD2 (6 bases). V lost 5 bases and J lost 9, with 8 bases in between. This CDR3 is 10 amino acids long. Germline loops: CDR1 MDHEN, CDR2 SYDVKM. CDR3 residues: CASSQGGQYF. In DNA, the CDR3 is TGTGCCAGCAGTCAGGGAGGGCAGTACTTC.

This chain joins TRBV9 and TRBJ2-2; 11 nucleotides align to TRBD2. The length of the CDR3 is 15 residues. V was clipped by 6 bases and J by 3 bases; unmatched bases: 4. Germline V gene lookup returns CDR1 SGDLS and CDR2 YYNGEE. The DNA for the CDR3 is TGTGCCAGCAACCCACTAGCGGGAGACACCGGGGAGCTGTTTTTT. This encodes CASNPLAGDTGELFF. The full variable domain, in which reference TRBV9 and TRBJ2-2 provide the parts outside the CDR3, is DSGVTQTPKHLITATGQRVTLRCSPRSGDLSVYWYQQSLDQGLQFLIQYYNGEERAKGNILERFSAQQFPDLHSELNLSSLELGDSALYFCASNPLAGDTGELFFGEGSRLTVL.

This clone was seen just once. The genes are TRBV20-1 and TRBJ2-5; no clear D gene. Looked up from germline, CDR1 is DFQATT and CDR2 is SNEGSKA (reference sequence). The V end lost 6 bases, the J end lost 3 bases, and 8 bases lay between the germline ends. The length of the CDR3 is 11 residues. The CDR3 loop is CSAMAEETQYF. The CDR3, as DNA: TGCAGTGCCATGGCAGAAGAGACCCAGTACTTC.

This clone was picked up many times. The V and J genes are TRBV6-5 and TRBJ1-5, with a tentative D call TRBD1 (6 bases). CDR3 length equals 14 residues. Trimming took off 4 bases at V and 3 bases at J, with 10 bases between the two ends. Germline CDR1 MNHEY, CDR2 SVGAGI. This chain's CDR3 is CASSSRGPNQPQHF. The CDR3 coding sequence is TGTGCCAGCAGTTCCAGGGGACCCAATCAGCCCCAGCATTTT.

The chain recombines TRBV18 with TRBJ2-5; 7 nucleotides match TRBD1. The CDR3 runs 15 residues. The trim removed 6 bases at V and 2 bases at J, leaving 9 bases unmatched. The germline CDR1 and CDR2 sequences are KGHSH and LQKENI. The CDR3 DNA sequence: TGTGCCAGCTCGCCTCCTGGGACAGTTCAAGAGACCCAGTACTTC. It specifies CASSPPGTVQETQYF. The variable domain in full, with the rest retrieved from reference TRBV18 and TRBJ2-5, is NAGVMQNPRHLVRRRGQEARLRCSPMKGHSHVYWYRQLPEEGLKFMVYLQKENIIDESGMPKERFSAEFPKEGPSILRIQQVVRGDSAAYFCASSPPGTVQETQYFGPGTRLLVL.

CDR3 sequence reads: CASSEREDMGYTF. The CDR3 bases are TGTGCCAGCAGTGAAAGGGAGGACATGGGCTACACCTTC. This chain links TRBV6-1 with TRBJ1-2, with D possibly matching TRBD1 (5 bases). CDR1 and CDR2 from the germline V gene are MNHNS and SASEGT. Trimming took 2 bases from V and 8 from J, leaving 12 bases between them. CDR3 length: 13 residues.

The V call is TRBV6-5, the J call TRBJ1-1; the D gene is possibly TRBD1 (5 bases). The CDR3 is 15 amino acids. Germline lookup yields CDR1 MNHEY and CDR2 SVGAGI. The V end was cut by 2 bases, the J end by 0 bases, with 10 bases between. CDR3 nucleotide sequence: TGTGCCAGCAGTTACGTGGGGGGGATGAACACTGAAGCTTTCTTT. This gives the protein CASSYVGGMNTEAFF.

The V and J genes are TRBV7-9 and TRBJ2-7, with a weak D call TRBD1 (6 bases). Deletions cut 3 bases from V and 5 bases from J, with 14 bases between. CDR3 length: 14 residues. The germline V gene encodes CDR1 SEHNR and CDR2 FQNEAQ (reference sequence). CDR3 loop: CASSFETGFHEQYF. The CDR3 DNA reads as TGTGCCAGCAGCTTTGAAACAGGGTTCCACGAGCAGTACTTC.

The chain couples TRBV28 to TRBJ2-3, with 7 nucleotides matching TRBD2. Germline V gene sequence: CDR1 MDHEN, CDR2 SYDVKM. The CDR3 loop spans 13 amino acids. Trimming at V came to 5 bases and at J to 11 bases, leaving 10 bases not matched to a gene. The CDR3 here is CASSPEMRGKQYF. The CDR3 nucleotides are TGTGCCAGCAGTCCCGAGATGCGGGGGAAGCAGTATTTT.

The V and J genes are TRBV6-2 or TRBV6-3 and TRBJ2-7; 11 bases align to TRBD1. The CDR3 runs to 15 residues. J was trimmed by 6 bases and V by 1 base; bases with no gene match: 5. Germline V gene sequence: CDR1 MNHEY, CDR2 SVGEGT. DNA of the CDR3: TGTGCCAGCAGTTACTTTGCCGGGACAGGGGGCGAGCAGTACTTC. Its translation is CASSYFAGTGGEQYF.

This clone turned up a few times. The chain has TRBV7-5 and TRBJ2-7; no check of the table's D call, TRBD1, against the DNA was made. TRBV7-5 is marked as a pseudogene. CDR3 size: 18 residues. The DNA for the CDR3 is TGTGCCAGAAGCTTAGGAAGGATAAGGCAGAACAGCTCCTACGAGCAGTACTTC. The encoded protein is CARSLGRIRQNSSYEQYF.

This chain uses TRBV28 with TRBJ2-5; no reliable D call. Germline lookup yields CDR1 MDHEN and CDR2 SYDVKM. This CDR3 has 14 amino acids. Trimming took 6 bases from V and 7 from J, leaving 18 bases between them. CDR3 coding DNA: TGTGCCAGCAGCCCAAAGGAGTGGCGGAGGACCCAGTACTTC. As protein: CASSPKEWRRTQYF.

This clone came up once. The gene calls are TRBV2 and TRBJ1-2; 7 bases line up with TRBD1. Germline CDR1 reads SNHLY; CDR2 reads FYNNEI. The V gene end was trimmed by 11 bases and the J gene end by 4 bases; junction bases not matched to a gene: 16. This CDR3 spans 15 amino acids. CDR3 in amino acids: CASRPPETGSYGYTF. CDR3 bases: TGTGCCTCAAGACCCCCCGAGACAGGGTCCTATGGCTACACCTTC.

J is TRBJ1-2 and V is TRBV5-1; 7 bases are a match to TRBD1. This CDR3 is built from 14 residues. Germline trimming cut 6 bases from V and 4 bases from J; bases unmatched to any gene: 9. Germline CDR1 and CDR2: SGHRS and YFSETQ. The CDR3 bases are TGCGCCAGCACCACAGACAGGGCTTCCTATGGCTACACCTTC. Translating it yields CASTTDRASYGYTF. The full variable domain, in which reference TRBV5-1 and TRBJ1-2 provide the parts outside the CDR3, is KAGVTQTPRYLIKTRGQQVTLSCSPISGHRSVSWYQQTPGQGLQFLFEYFSETQRNKGNFPGRFSGRQFSNSRSEMNVSTLELGDSALYLCASTTDRASYGYTFGSGTRLTVV.

This clone was observed a few times. The V and J genes are TRBV9 and TRBJ1-3; D is ambiguous. Trimming took 1 base from V and 0 from J, leaving 5 bases between them. Germline lookup yields CDR1 SGDLS and CDR2 YYNGEE. The CDR3 totals 14 residues. The CDR3 loop is CASSVISSGNTIYF. The CDR3 bases are TGTGCCAGCAGCGTAATCAGCTCTGGAAACACCATATATTTT.

The V gene is TRBV28, the J gene TRBJ2-7; D is perhaps TRBD1 (5 bases). This CDR3 contains 13 residues. Germline V gene sequence: CDR1 MDHEN, CDR2 SYDVKM. V was pared by 7 bases and J by 0 bases, with 10 bases between. CDR3 sequence: CASKGQGSYEQYF. The CDR3 nucleotides read TGTGCCAGCAAGGGCCAGGGCTCCTACGAGCAGTACTTC.

The chain is built from TRBV4-2 and TRBJ2-3, with D perhaps matching TRBD2 (6 bases). The V gene lost 1 base and the J gene lost 0 bases, with 11 bases spanning the gap. In germline, CDR1 is LGHNA, CDR2 YNFKEQ. The CDR3 contains 16 residues. The chain's CDR3 is CASSQGGVMSTDTQYF. DNA of the CDR3: TGTGCCAGCAGCCAAGGCGGGGTTATGAGCACAGATACGCAGTATTTT.

This chain joins TRBV4-1 and TRBJ2-1; 11 bases match TRBD1. The germline CDR1 and CDR2 sequences are MGHRA and YSYEKL. Unmatched junction bases numbered 8, after V lost 1 base and J lost 6 bases. This CDR3 has 17 amino acids. CDR3 amino acids: CASSQAGQGDYFNEQFF. DNA for the CDR3: TGCGCCAGCAGCCAAGCGGGACAGGGGGACTATTTCAATGAGCAGTTCTTC.

A single count supports this clone. Additional DNA sequences in this sample encode the identical CDR3. The V and J genes are TRBV29-1 and TRBJ1-2, with a possible D match to TRBD1 (6 bases). V lost 6 bases and J 6 bases, leaving 11 bases between the germline ends. CDR1 is SQVTM and CDR2 is ANQGSEA in the germline V gene. This CDR3 is 11 amino acids long. The CDR3: CSVAAGDGYTF. CDR3 bases: TGCAGCGTCGCCGCAGGGGATGGCTACACCTTC. The full variable domain, completed using reference TRBV29-1 and TRBJ1-2, is SAVISQKPSRDICQRGTSLTIQCQVDSQVTMMFWYRQQPGQSLTLIATANQGSEATYESGFVIDKFPISRPNLTFSTLTVSNMSPEDSSIYLCSVAAGDGYTFGSGTRLTVV.

This clone was seen a few times. The chain combines TRBV28 with TRBJ1-2; D is unclear. Germline assignment: CDR1 MDHEN and CDR2 SYDVKM. With 7 bases removed from V and 7 bases from J, the gap between germline ends came to 19 bases. The CDR3 contains 14 residues. The CDR3 DNA sequence: TGTGCCAGCACCGCAGGAGGGCTCTACGGTGGCTACACCTTC. Translated, it gives CASTAGGLYGGYTF.

The chain carries TRBV4-1 and TRBJ2-5; 10 bases agree with TRBD1. The CDR3 is 15 amino acids. The J segment lost 5 bases and the V segment lost 2 bases, leaving 5 bases of the junction unmatched. Germline V gene sequence: CDR1 MGHRA, CDR2 YSYEKL. In nucleotides, the CDR3 is TGCGCCAGCAGCCAAACGGGACAGGGGTACGAGACCCAGTACTTC. It encodes CASSQTGQGYETQYF.